These T cell receptor beta chains were read from a single sample in a study of blood T cell repertoires in COVID-19. TCRdb's copy holds only in-frame clones and misses some; the assay was immunoSEQ multiplex PCR. The sample carries about 150,000 clones, around four fifths recorded once. The specimen was peripheral blood. The receptors shown here come from a woman in her 70s who had recovered from COVID-19. The CDR3 runs from the conserved cysteine through the conserved F or W. A D gene is named only where the DNA matches it firmly. Size tells how often a clone was seen (once, few, many) or the class of an expanded clone, and some rows leave it out.

v_call: TRBV5-4
clone_size: once
d_call: NA
cdr3_aa: CASSLWTSEGEQYF

v_call: TRBV6-5
clone_size: NA
d_call: NA
cdr3_aa: CASNWGGIDYTEAFF

v_call: TRBV3-1/TRBV3-2
clone_size: NA
d_call: TRBD1
cdr3_aa: CASSQAGQGTGNTIYF

v_call: TRBV28
clone_size: NA
d_call: NA
cdr3_aa: CASSGRVSEAFF

v_call: TRBV4-1
clone_size: NA
d_call: TRBD1
cdr3_aa: CASSQVDEGDRGLEQYF

v_call: TRBV19
clone_size: once
d_call: NA
cdr3_aa: CASSIEDNEQFF

v_call: TRBV7-3
clone_size: once
d_call: NA
cdr3_aa: CASSSGSGYGYTF

v_call: TRBV18
clone_size: NA
d_call: TRBD1
cdr3_aa: CASSPSGTGAGNTIYF

v_call: TRBV6-4
clone_size: NA
d_call: TRBD1
cdr3_aa: CASRVDRGSTEAFF

v_call: TRBV5-1
clone_size: few
d_call: NA
cdr3_aa: CASSLVGGGGNTIYF

v_call: TRBV7-9
clone_size: NA
d_call: NA
cdr3_aa: CASTDMGDGYTF

v_call: TRBV2
clone_size: NA
d_call: NA
cdr3_aa: CASRGGEGQPQHF

v_call: TRBV27
clone_size: NA
d_call: TRBD1
cdr3_aa: CASSLRQGVQPQHF

v_call: TRBV2
clone_size: few
d_call: NA
cdr3_aa: CASSTDQGTEAFF

v_call: TRBV18
clone_size: NA
d_call: TRBD1
cdr3_aa: CASSRGQGRPYGYTF

v_call: TRBV27
clone_size: NA
d_call: TRBD2
cdr3_aa: CASSFGRGGTGELFF

v_call: TRBV5-4
clone_size: NA
d_call: TRBD2
cdr3_aa: CASSLAFGGAANTGELFF

v_call: TRBV18
clone_size: NA
d_call: NA
cdr3_aa: CASSPSGVYTEAFF

v_call: TRBV4-1
clone_size: NA
d_call: NA
cdr3_aa: CASSQDPGQPQHF

v_call: TRBV6-6
clone_size: NA
d_call: TRBD2
cdr3_aa: CASSEPTSGWDTQYF

v_call: TRBV6-6
clone_size: NA
d_call: TRBD1
cdr3_aa: CASSYTGTGGMNIQYF

v_call: TRBV19
clone_size: NA
d_call: NA
cdr3_aa: CAAWGGDYGYTF

v_call: TRBV4-1
clone_size: NA
d_call: NA
cdr3_aa: CASSQGGAGRPYEQYF

v_call: TRBV5-1
clone_size: NA
d_call: TRBD2
cdr3_aa: CASSPGTRTVYEQFF

v_call: TRBV29-1
clone_size: NA
d_call: TRBD2
cdr3_aa: CSARGGYEQYF

v_call: TRBV2
clone_size: NA
d_call: TRBD1
cdr3_aa: CASSGGGQYQPQHF

v_call: TRBV18
clone_size: NA
d_call: NA
cdr3_aa: CASSPSGRGYGYTF

v_call: TRBV7-9
clone_size: NA
d_call: NA
cdr3_aa: CASSGRGSTDTQYF

v_call: TRBV6-5
clone_size: NA
d_call: NA
cdr3_aa: CASTPPEGREQYF

v_call: TRBV19
clone_size: NA
d_call: NA
cdr3_aa: CASSPTGDTEAFF

v_call: TRBV10-3
clone_size: NA
d_call: TRBD2
cdr3_aa: CAISDGLAGGRETQYF

v_call: TRBV11-2
clone_size: few
d_call: NA
cdr3_aa: CASSPRGGSPNQPQHF

v_call: TRBV28
clone_size: NA
d_call: NA
cdr3_aa: CASSSPRGKEGEKLFF

v_call: TRBV30
clone_size: NA
d_call: TRBD1
cdr3_aa: CAWSVWLGQGEPDNYGYTF

v_call: TRBV3-1/TRBV3-2
clone_size: NA
d_call: TRBD1
cdr3_aa: CASSQGQGYGYTF

v_call: TRBV3-1/TRBV3-2
clone_size: NA
d_call: NA
cdr3_aa: CASSQRSGGNTIYF

v_call: TRBV19
clone_size: NA
d_call: NA
cdr3_aa: CASSIGRLIAHGYTF

v_call: TRBV4-3
clone_size: few
d_call: NA
cdr3_aa: CASSQVGATMGTQYF

v_call: TRBV5-4
clone_size: few
d_call: TRBD1
cdr3_aa: CASSPTGDSYEQYF

v_call: TRBV9
clone_size: NA
d_call: TRBD1
cdr3_aa: CASSVGDRVGTQYF

v_call: TRBV20-1
clone_size: few
d_call: TRBD2
cdr3_aa: CSASGGVLAGGYNEQFF

v_call: TRBV5-1
clone_size: NA
d_call: TRBD2
cdr3_aa: CASSPGTSGGGETQYF

v_call: TRBV12-3/TRBV12-4
clone_size: NA
d_call: TRBD1
cdr3_aa: CASRGDSKNIQYF

v_call: TRBV9
clone_size: NA
d_call: TRBD2
cdr3_aa: CASSEGVAGYNEQFF

v_call: TRBV28
clone_size: NA
d_call: NA
cdr3_aa: CASSLSRLGNTIYF

v_call: TRBV7-2
clone_size: once
d_call: NA
cdr3_aa: CASSLGPQGWGETQYF

v_call: TRBV2
clone_size: NA
d_call: NA
cdr3_aa: CASSWGGVGEPQHF

v_call: TRBV5-1
clone_size: NA
d_call: TRBD2
cdr3_aa: CASSPRGSGRSPYEQYF

v_call: TRBV5-1
clone_size: NA
d_call: NA
cdr3_aa: CASSPAGSPSYEQYF